The source of this TCR beta chain is a study of tumor-infiltrating lymphocytes in primary liver carcinoma. The researchers obtained blood RNA from unsorted whole blood and also extracted germline DNA. A remark on this clonotype: The germline gene is not matched at one end of the junction; a read error may be the cause.

The researchers produced TCR beta cDNA from 450 to 600 ng total RNA with a constant-region primer. Modified slightly, ARM-PCR produced TCR beta libraries over three nested multiplex PCR rounds. A C-beta reverse primer and TRBV1-TRBV30 forward primers served in each of the first two PCR rounds, at approximately 10 cycles apiece. TCRdb itself ran the multiplex PCR reads through MiXCR, one entry per CDR3 protein. The sample records approximately 330,000 distinct CDR3 sequences, 65% being singletons. Per the germline V gene, CDR1 is LGHNT and CDR2 is FRNRAP. The CDR3 runs to 18 residues. The sequenced material came from peripheral blood. The V call is TRBV12-5, the J call TRBJ1-3, with D maybe TRBD1 (5 bases). The receptor was derived from a middle-aged man with primary liver carcinoma and hepatitis B virus infection. DNA for the CDR3: TGTGCTAGTGGTCCGACCCAAGCTCGACAGCCCCCTGGAAACAGCATATATTTT. Residues: CASGPTQARQPPGNSIYF.